The clone carrying this TCR beta chain was found a few times. Antigen unknown. Both 60 Vbeta primers and 13 Jbeta primers went into the PCR. Produced via immunoSEQ multiplex PCR; TCRdb's table is partial and in-frame only. The sample yields 150,000 to 200,000 clones, roughly 80% seen once. These data belong to a study of cytomegalovirus exposure and HLA in healthy donors. Points from the study as a whole: Segments of the TCR beta V type were, in most cases, productive about 87% or about 30% of the time in an earlier analysis. Later, TCR association rates were found to vary by HLA locus, highest for DRB1 and lowest for HLA-C.

The CDR3 sequence is 15 residues long. Germline loops: CDR1 GTSNPN, CDR2 SVGIG (reference sequence). The V segment lost 5 bases and the J segment 4 bases; nucleotides outside the gene matches: 7. V gene TRBV30 combines with J gene TRBJ2-1, with 11 positions matching TRBD2. The specimen was PBMCs. The receptor was isolated from a man aged 40-50 years in good health and CMV-seronegative. CDR3 sequence reads: CAWGSGTSGYNEQFF. CDR3 coding DNA: TGTGCCTGGGGGTCCGGGACTAGCGGATACAATGAGCAGTTCTTC.